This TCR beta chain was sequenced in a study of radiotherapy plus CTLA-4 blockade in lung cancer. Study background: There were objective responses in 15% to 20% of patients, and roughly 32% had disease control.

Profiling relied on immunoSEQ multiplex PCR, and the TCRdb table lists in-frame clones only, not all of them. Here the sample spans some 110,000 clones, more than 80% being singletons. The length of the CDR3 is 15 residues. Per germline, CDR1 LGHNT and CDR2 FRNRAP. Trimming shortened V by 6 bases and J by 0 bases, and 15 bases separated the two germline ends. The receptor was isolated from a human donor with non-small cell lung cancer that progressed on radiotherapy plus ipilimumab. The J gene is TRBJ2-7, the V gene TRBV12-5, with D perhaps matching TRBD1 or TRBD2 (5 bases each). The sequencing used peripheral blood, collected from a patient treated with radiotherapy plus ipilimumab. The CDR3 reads CASGPGPLSSYEQYF. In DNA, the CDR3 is TGTGCTAGTGGCCCGGGACCCCTGAGCTCCTACGAGCAGTACTTC.